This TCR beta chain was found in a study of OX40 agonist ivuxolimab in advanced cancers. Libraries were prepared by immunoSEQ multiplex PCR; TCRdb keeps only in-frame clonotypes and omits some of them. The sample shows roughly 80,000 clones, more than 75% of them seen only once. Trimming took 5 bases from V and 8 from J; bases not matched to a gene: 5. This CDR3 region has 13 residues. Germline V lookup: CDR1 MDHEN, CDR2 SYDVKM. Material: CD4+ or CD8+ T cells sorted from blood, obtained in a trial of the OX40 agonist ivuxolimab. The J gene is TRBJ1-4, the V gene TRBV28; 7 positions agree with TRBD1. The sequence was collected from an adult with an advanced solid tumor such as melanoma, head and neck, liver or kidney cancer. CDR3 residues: CASSPGTEEKLFF. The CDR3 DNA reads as TGTGCCAGCAGTCCCGGGACAGAGGAAAAACTGTTTTTT. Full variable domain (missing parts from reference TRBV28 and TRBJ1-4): DVKVTQSSRYLVKRTGEKVFLECVQDMDHENMFWYRQDPGLGLRLIYFSYDVKMKEKGDIPEGYSVSREKKERFSLILESASTNQTSMYLCASSPGTEEKLFFGSGTQLSVL.